This is a list of T cell receptor beta chains from one sample in a study of monozygotic twins with cystic fibrosis. Libraries were prepared by immunoSEQ multiplex PCR; TCRdb keeps only in-frame clonotypes and omits some of them. This table has 14,000 or so clones, 75% to 90% appearing once. Sample: blood. All receptors come from a boy aged 10-17 years with cystic fibrosis. CDR3s include the opening cysteine and the closing phenylalanine or tryptophan. Rows may omit the clone size; those that give it use once, few, many or a size class.

>TRBJ2-7|.|TRBV18
CASSPPGGSSYEQYF
>TRBJ1-2|.|TRBV25-1
CASSAVYGYTF
>TRBJ1-3|.|TRBV9
CASSPLPGNTIYF
>TRBJ1-2|.|TRBV19
CASRDRALRGYTF
>TRBJ1-5|.|TRBV10-3
CAISDQTNQPQHF
>TRBJ2-2|once|TRBV7-2
CASSLGPAGGPFGELFF
>TRBJ1-4|.|TRBV5-1
CASSRGQDRATNEKLFF
>TRBJ1-1|.|TRBV6-6
CASRRVEGGTEAFF
>TRBJ1-2|once|TRBV6-5
CASSPAGGNGYTF
>TRBJ2-1|.|TRBV2
CASSVAGGLNEQFF
>TRBJ2-3|.|TRBV4-1
CASSLSETDTQYF
>TRBJ1-2|.|TRBV5-1
CASRDQKWGNNYGYTF
>TRBJ2-1|.|TRBV28
CASSLGRLGEQFF
>TRBJ1-5|once|TRBV6-1
CASRPPGSNQPQHF
>TRBJ2-5|.|TRBV5-1
CASSVSGETQYF
>TRBJ1-1|few|TRBV5-1
CASSFGGQEAFF
>TRBJ2-5|once|TRBV28
CASSRKTQYF
>TRBJ2-1|.|TRBV29-1
CSGMLPGRGEQFF
>TRBJ2-3|.|TRBV4-1
CASSSPRAGGRAADTQYF
>TRBJ1-3|.|TRBV6-5
CASSPDRVPGNTIYF
>TRBJ1-1|.|TRBV10-3
CAISGNSNTEAFF
>TRBJ1-1|.|TRBV5-1
CASSLRRGVMNTEAFF
>TRBJ1-1|.|TRBV29-1
CSGGPKSTEAFF
>TRBJ1-1|.|TRBV6-1
CASSEVTGYVTEAFF
>TRBJ2-5|.|TRBV2
CASSLTPAGVETQYF
>TRBJ2-7|.|TRBV11-2
CASSWGPGDEQYF
>TRBJ2-7|once|TRBV7-8
CASSLTDEQYF
>TRBJ1-5|.|TRBV19
CASSTRTGGSNQPQHF
>TRBJ1-1|.|TRBV7-9
CASSLGQGADTEAFF
>TRBJ1-1|.|TRBV29-1
CSARVVGGTEAFF
>TRBJ1-1|.|TRBV5-6
CASSPSGTEAFF
>TRBJ2-1|.|TRBV10-3
CAISPKSSYNEQFF
>TRBJ1-2|.|TRBV7-9
CASSFPGAVNYGYTF
>TRBJ2-7|.|TRBV5-6
CASSTRFGQGAYEQYF
>TRBJ2-7|few|TRBV4-1
CASSPVLGKSREQYF
>TRBJ2-1|.|TRBV5-1
CASSELASLYNEQFF
>TRBJ2-6|.|TRBV7-7
CASSLGPGANVLTF
>TRBJ2-7|.|TRBV7-9
CASSDHVSEQYF
>TRBJ1-2|few|TRBV6-5
CASTTGKGYTF
>TRBJ2-2|.|TRBV28
CASRTPRLGSGELFF
>TRBJ2-7|.|TRBV6-1
CASSLTAAYEQYF
>TRBJ2-1|.|TRBV7-3
CASSLSQGRQFF
>TRBJ1-1|.|TRBV7-6
CASSLAGFDRGRAFF
>TRBJ2-5|.|TRBV4-1
CASSQTLPGQGQETQYF
>TRBJ2-1|.|TRBV5-1
CASSAGGPGNEQFF